This T cell receptor (beta chain) was obtained from a study of PD-1 blockade in classical Hodgkin lymphoma. This CDR3 comprises 16 residues. The trim removed 2 bases at V and 4 bases at J, leaving 10 bases unmatched. Per germline, CDR1 MNHEY and CDR2 SMNVEV (reference sequence). The method was immunoSEQ multiplex PCR; TCRdb's version includes in-frame clones alone and lacks a portion of them. This table has more than 45,000 clones, approximately 90% appearing once. Each patient experienced a relapse that followed autologous stem cell transplantation, and brentuximab vedotin exposure varied. V is TRBV27 and J is TRBJ1-2; 7 bases are shared with TRBD1. The material sequenced was peripheral blood mononuclear cells (PBMCs), taken before the second cycle of nivolumab. This clonotype was obtained from a human donor with classical Hodgkin lymphoma. This chain's CDR3 is CASSLLTGVDGYGYTF. For the CDR3, the DNA is TGTGCCAGCAGTTTACTCACAGGGGTGGATGGCTATGGCTACACCTTC.